This T cell receptor beta chain originates from a study of T-cell memory formation after mild COVID-19. Findings and limits, study-wide: Chiefly within CM and EM were the contracting CD4+ clones; CD8+ ones were within EMRA.

V lost 10 bases and J lost 2, with 19 bases in between. This CDR3 spans 15 amino acids. Concerning this clonotype itself: The antigen is unknown.

After 5'RACE with constant-segment primers, TCR alpha and TCR beta cDNA libraries carrying sample barcodes and UMIs were obtained. TCRdb re-called the 5' RACE reads through MiXCR, storing one row per CDR3 protein. The sample has 84,000 or so distinct CDR3 sequences, approximately 15% seen once. Sequencing was done on a sample of PBMCs or a T cell subset sorted from them (not recorded which). This sequence joins TRBV12-3 or TRBV12-4 and TRBJ2-3, with a possible D match to TRBD2 (5 bases). The source is an adult woman who had mild COVID-19 (a few samples of this study predate the infection). Cell type and time point are not known. In DNA form, the CDR3 reads TGTGCCACCCGACGGGAAGTTGTTTCCACAGATACGCAGTATTTT. Its protein product is CATRREVVSTDTQYF.